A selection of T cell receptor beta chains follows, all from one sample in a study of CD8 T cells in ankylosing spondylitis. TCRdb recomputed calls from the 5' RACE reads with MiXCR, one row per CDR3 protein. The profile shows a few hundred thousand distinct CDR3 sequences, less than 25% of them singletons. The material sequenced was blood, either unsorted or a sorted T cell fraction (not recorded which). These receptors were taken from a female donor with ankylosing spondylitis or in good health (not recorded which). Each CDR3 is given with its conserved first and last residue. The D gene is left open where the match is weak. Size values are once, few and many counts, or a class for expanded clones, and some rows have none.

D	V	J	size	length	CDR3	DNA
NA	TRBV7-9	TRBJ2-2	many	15	CASSRRTAGTGELFF	TGTGCCAGCAGCCGAAGGACGGCTGGGACCGGGGAGCTGTTTTTT
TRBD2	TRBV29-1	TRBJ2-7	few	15	CSVGTSGREGYEQYF	TGCAGCGTCGGGACTAGCGGGAGAGAGGGCTACGAGCAGTACTTC
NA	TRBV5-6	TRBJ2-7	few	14	CASSLAVGRTEQYF	TGTGCCAGCAGCTTGGCCGTCGGGAGAACCGAGCAGTACTTC
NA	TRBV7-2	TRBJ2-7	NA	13	CASSHRASYEQYF	TGTGCCAGCAGCCACAGGGCGTCCTACGAGCAGTACTTC
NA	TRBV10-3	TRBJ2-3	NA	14	CAISEGRGSDTQYF	TGTGCCATCAGTGAGGGAAGGGGGAGTGATACGCAGTATTTT
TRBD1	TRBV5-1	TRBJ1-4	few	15	CASSFGGGDNEKLFF	TGCGCCAGCAGCTTTGGAGGGGGCGATAATGAAAAACTGTTTTTT
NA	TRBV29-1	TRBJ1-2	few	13	CSAQRPGVYGYTF	TGCAGCGCCCAACGTCCAGGGGTCTATGGCTACACCTTC
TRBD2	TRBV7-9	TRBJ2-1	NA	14	CATFSGGSYNEQFF	TGTGCCACTTTTTCGGGAGGGTCTTACAATGAGCAGTTCTTC
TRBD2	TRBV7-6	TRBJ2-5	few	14	CASSLVREGETQYF	TGTGCCAGCAGCTTAGTTCGGGAGGGGGAGACCCAGTACTTC
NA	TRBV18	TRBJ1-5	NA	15	CASSPSLGGVQPQHF	TGTGCCAGCTCACCCTCCCTGGGAGGGGTTCAGCCCCAGCATTTT
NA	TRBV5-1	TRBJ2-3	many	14	CASSLHEGTDTQYF	TGCGCCAGCTCTCTCCATGAGGGCACAGATACGCAGTATTTT
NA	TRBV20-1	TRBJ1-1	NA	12	CSASEGNTEAFF	TGCAGTGCTAGTGAGGGGAACACTGAAGCTTTCTTT
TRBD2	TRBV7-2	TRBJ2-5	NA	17	CASSLGSLAGGRETQYF	TGTGCCAGCAGCTTAGGCTCGCTAGCGGGAGGGAGAGAGACCCAGTACTTC
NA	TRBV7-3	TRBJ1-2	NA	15	CASSLAGGVAYGYTF	TGTGCCAGCAGCTTAGCGGGCGGGGTGGCCTATGGCTACACCTTC
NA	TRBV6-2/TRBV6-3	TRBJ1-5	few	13	CASNRDSNQPQHF	TGTGCCAGCAATCGGGATAGCAATCAGCCCCAGCATTTT
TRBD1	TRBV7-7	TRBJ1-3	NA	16	CASSPGQVRSGNTIYF	TGTGCTAGCAGCCCGGGACAGGTCCGCTCTGGAAACACCATATATTTT
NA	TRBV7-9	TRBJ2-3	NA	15	CASSPVGPVGDTQYF	TGTGCCAGCAGCCCGGTGGGCCCCGTCGGAGATACGCAGTATTTT
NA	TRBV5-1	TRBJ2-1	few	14	CASELSGSGDEQFF	TGCGCCAGCGAGTTGTCGGGCTCAGGGGATGAGCAGTTCTTC
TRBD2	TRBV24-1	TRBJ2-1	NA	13	CATQRGSYNEQFF	TGTGCCACCCAGCGGGGCTCCTACAATGAGCAGTTCTTC
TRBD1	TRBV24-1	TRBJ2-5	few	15	CATSDPGTGGETQYF	TGTGCCACCAGTGACCCCGGGACAGGGGGGGAGACCCAGTACTTC
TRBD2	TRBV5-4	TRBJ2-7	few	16	CASSYGLAGVAYEQYF	TGTGCCAGCAGCTACGGACTAGCGGGAGTCGCCTACGAGCAGTACTTC
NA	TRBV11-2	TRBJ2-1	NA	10	CASSFDEQFF	TGTGCCAGCAGCTTCGATGAGCAGTTCTTC
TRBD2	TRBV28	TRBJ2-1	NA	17	CASSLLAGDTGRGEQFF	TGTGCCAGCAGTTTGCTAGCGGGAGATACGGGAAGGGGTGAGCAGTTCTTC
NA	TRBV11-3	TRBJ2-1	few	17	CASSLDAYRGTYNEQFF	TGTGCCAGCAGCTTAGATGCGTACCGAGGAACCTACAATGAGCAGTTCTTC
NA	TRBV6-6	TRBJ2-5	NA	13	CASSYLVGETQYF	TGTGCCAGCAGTTACCTGGTGGGCGAGACCCAGTACTTC
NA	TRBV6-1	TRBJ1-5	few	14	CASIEGGGNQPQHF	TGTGCCAGCATCGAGGGGGGTGGCAATCAGCCCCAGCATTTT
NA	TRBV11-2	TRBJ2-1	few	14	CASSFPGQPNEQFF	TGTGCCAGCAGCTTTCCCGGACAGCCTAATGAGCAGTTCTTC
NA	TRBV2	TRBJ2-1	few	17	CARTGRGGGGAYNEQFF	TGTGCCAGAACGGGCAGAGGGGGCGGAGGGGCCTACAATGAGCAGTTCTTC